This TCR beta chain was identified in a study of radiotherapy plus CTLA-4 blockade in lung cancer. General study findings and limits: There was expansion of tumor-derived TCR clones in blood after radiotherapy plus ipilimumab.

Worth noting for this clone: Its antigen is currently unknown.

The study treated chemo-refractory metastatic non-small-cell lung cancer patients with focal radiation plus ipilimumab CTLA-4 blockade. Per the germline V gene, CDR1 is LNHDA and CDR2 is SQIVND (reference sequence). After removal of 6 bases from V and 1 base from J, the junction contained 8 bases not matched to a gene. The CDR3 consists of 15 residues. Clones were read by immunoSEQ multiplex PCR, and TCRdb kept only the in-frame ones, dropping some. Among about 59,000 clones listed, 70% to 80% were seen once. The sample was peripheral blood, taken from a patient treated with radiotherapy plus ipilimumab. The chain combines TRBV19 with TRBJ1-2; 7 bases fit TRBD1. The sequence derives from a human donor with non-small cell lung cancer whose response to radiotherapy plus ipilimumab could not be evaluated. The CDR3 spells CASSPPGGFNYGYTF. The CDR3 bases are TGTGCCAGTAGCCCCCCAGGGGGTTTTAACTATGGCTACACCTTC. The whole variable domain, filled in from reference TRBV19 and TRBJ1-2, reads DGGITQSPKYLFRKEGQNVTLSCEQNLNHDAMYWYRQDPGQGLRLIYYSQIVNDFQKGDIAEGYSVSREKKESFPLTVTSAQKNPTAFYLCASSPPGGFNYGYTFGSGTRLTVV.